This passage covers 5 T cell receptor beta chains from one sample sequenced in a study of T cell changes during pregnancy in multiple sclerosis. The method was immunoSEQ multiplex PCR; TCRdb's version includes in-frame clones alone and lacks a portion of them. Of more than 85,000 clones listed, around 93% are singletons. This sample comprised peripheral blood, obtained in the third trimester of pregnancy. These receptors all come from a female donor in good health, enrolled as a control in a pregnancy study.

The chain recombines TRBV9 with TRBJ1-3; D remains ambiguous. This CDR3 has 15 residues. Germline values: CDR1 SGDLS, CDR2 YYNGEE. V shed 5 bases and J shed 1 base, with 13 bases lying between them. The CDR3 here is CASSPTAVSGNTIYF. CDR3 nucleotides: TGTGCCAGCAGTCCCACAGCCGTGTCTGGAAACACCATATATTTT.

This chain links TRBV25-1 with TRBJ2-5, with 9 bases that match TRBD1. Germline V gene sequence: CDR1 MGHDK, CDR2 SYGVNS. J was trimmed by 1 base and V by 8 bases; bases with no gene match: 2. The CDR3 is made up of 13 amino acids. The CDR3 is CASSQGAQETQYF. CDR3 nucleotide sequence: TGTGCCAGCTCACAGGGGGCCCAAGAGACCCAGTACTTC.

This chain joins TRBV5-1 and TRBJ2-7; 9 bases map to TRBD1. Germline CDR1 reads SGHRS; CDR2 reads YFSETQ. V shed 4 bases and J 0 bases; nucleotides not matched to a gene: 8. The CDR3 runs 16 residues. The CDR3 coding sequence is TGCGCCAGCAGCCCAACCGGGACAGGGAGCTCCTACGAGCAGTACTTC. This encodes CASSPTGTGSSYEQYF.

CDR3 in DNA: TGTGCCAGCTCACATTACCGGGACAGGGTTTCCACAGATACGCAGTATTTT. Translation: CASSHYRDRVSTDTQYF. This chain uses TRBV18 with TRBJ2-3, with 9 nucleotides matching TRBD1. This CDR3 has 17 residues. CDR1 is KGHSH and CDR2 is LQKENI in the germline V gene. Germline trimming cut 4 bases from V and 2 bases from J; bases unmatched to any gene: 10.

CDR3 in DNA: TGTGCCAGCAGTAGGGACAGCAGTTTCTATGGCTACACCTTC. Its translation: CASSRDSSFYGYTF. The genes are TRBV28 and TRBJ1-2, with 7 bases aligning to TRBD1. V was pared by 5 bases and J by 4 bases, with 7 bases of the junction left unmatched. This CDR3 is 14 amino acids long. Germline-derived CDR1 and CDR2 are MDHEN and SYDVKM.